The clone carrying this T cell receptor beta chain was seen a few times. This record comes from a study of T-cell reconstitution after alpha-beta-depleted transplantation in children. The authors prepared the TCRbeta library with unique molecular identifiers. TCRdb reanalysed the PCR reads using MiXCR and keeps one entry per CDR3 protein. The sample carries hundreds of thousands of distinct CDR3 sequences, nearly 10% recorded once. The CDR3 sequence is 14 residues long. V was shortened by 5 bases and J by 4 bases, with 13 bases between the two germline ends. The germline V gene has CDR1 ENHRY and CDR2 SYGVKD.

The chain employs TRBV10-3 and TRBJ2-3, with D maybe TRBD2 (7 bases). Sequences were derived from PBMCs from the stem cell graft donor, sampled from the stem cell graft. The receptor was isolated from a human donor who donated a stem cell graft to a child with SCID. This chain's CDR3 is CAISPGEGADTQYF. The CDR3 DNA is TGTGCCATCAGTCCCGGGGAGGGGGCAGATACGCAGTATTTT.